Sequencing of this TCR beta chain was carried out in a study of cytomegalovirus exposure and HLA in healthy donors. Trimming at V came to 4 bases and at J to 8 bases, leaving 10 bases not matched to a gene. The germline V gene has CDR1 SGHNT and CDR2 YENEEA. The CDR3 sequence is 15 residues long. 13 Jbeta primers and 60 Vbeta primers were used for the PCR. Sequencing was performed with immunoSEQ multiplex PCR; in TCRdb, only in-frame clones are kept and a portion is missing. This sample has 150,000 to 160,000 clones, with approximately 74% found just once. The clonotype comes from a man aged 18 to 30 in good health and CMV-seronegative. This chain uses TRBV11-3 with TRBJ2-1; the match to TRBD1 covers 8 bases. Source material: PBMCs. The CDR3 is CASSSDRVSWDEQFF. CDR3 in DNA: TGTGCCAGCAGCTCGGACAGGGTTAGTTGGGATGAGCAGTTCTTC.